Sequencing of this T cell receptor (beta chain) was carried out in a study of control samples from healthy donors and cancer patients. Sequencing was performed with immunoSEQ multiplex PCR; in TCRdb, only in-frame clones are kept and a portion is missing. The table has some 74,000 clones, about 83% seen once. V gave up 0 bases and J gave up 5 bases, with 4 bases separating them. Germline values: CDR1 LNHNV, CDR2 YYDKDF (reference sequence). The CDR3 sequence is 12 residues long. Sequencing was carried out using blood. The rearrangement uses TRBV15 and TRBJ1-1; no clear D. This TCR was recovered from a man aged 60-69 years in good health. The CDR3 region has the DNA TGTGCCACCAGCAGAGATCAGACTGAAGCTTTCTTT. Translating it yields CATSRDQTEAFF.